This record concerns one TCR beta chain sequence. This sample was included in a study of T cell changes during pregnancy in multiple sclerosis. Sequencing used immunoSEQ multiplex PCR; TCRdb keeps in-frame clones, though not all of them. Of about 41,000 clones in the sample, 85% to 95% were seen once. V trimming: 3 bases; J trimming: 2 bases; junction bases outside the gene matches: 7. CDR1 and CDR2 from the germline V gene are SGHVS and FQNEAQ. The CDR3 spans 15 residues. The TCR was taken from a female donor with multiple sclerosis, enrolled in a pregnancy study. The starting material was CD8+ T cells from peripheral blood mononuclear cells, obtained in the third trimester of pregnancy. The rearrangement uses TRBV7-8 and TRBJ2-7; 7 bases are shared with TRBD2. The CDR3 nucleotides read TGTGCCAGCAGCTTTGGCGGGGGAGCTACCTACGAGCAGTACTTC. It specifies CASSFGGGATYEQYF.